A single sample is the source of the 28 T cell receptor beta chains below, sequenced in a study of T cells in tuberculosis. TCRdb keeps only in-frame clones here, not all; method: immunoSEQ multiplex PCR. The sample holds 30,000 to 35,000 clones; 80% to 95% are singletons and the top ten take 2.2%. Material: PBMCs. The receptor source for this set is a donor aged 10-29 years with latent tuberculosis or without tuberculosis infection.

The J gene is TRBJ2-7, the V gene TRBV2; tentatively, D is TRBD1 (6 bases). The CDR3 runs 13 residues. Trimming left V 6 bases short and J 6 bases short, with 15 bases between. The germline V gene encodes CDR1 SNHLY and CDR2 FYNNEI. In DNA, the CDR3 is TGTGCCAGCAGCCTGACAGGTTTTAGCGAGCAGTACTTC. Amino acids: CASSLTGFSEQYF.

This chain joins TRBV9 and TRBJ2-7; D gene uncertain. The V end lost 2 bases, the J end lost 7 bases, and 13 bases lay between the germline ends. The CDR3 sequence is 13 residues long. Germline values: CDR1 SGDLS, CDR2 YYNGEE. The CDR3 is CASSVYPQSEQYF. CDR3 DNA: TGTGCCAGCAGCGTTTATCCCCAGTCGGAGCAGTACTTC.

The chain links TRBV19 to TRBJ2-5, with a weak D call TRBD1 (6 bases). The germline V and J ends were trimmed by 3 bases and 5 bases, with 13 bases remaining between them. This CDR3 has 14 amino acids. Looked up from germline, CDR1 is LNHDA and CDR2 is SQIVND (reference sequence). CDR3 sequence (DNA): TGTGCCAGTAGTATGGGGGACACTTGGGAGACCCAGTACTTC. It codes for CASSMGDTWETQYF.

This chain links TRBV28 with TRBJ1-2; D possibly corresponds to TRBD1 (5 bases). CDR3 length: 12 amino acids. CDR1 and CDR2 from the germline V gene are MDHEN and SYDVKM. V lost 5 bases and J 4 bases, leaving 8 bases between the germline ends. CDR3 residues: CASSPGGYGYTF. Here the CDR3 DNA reads TGTGCCAGCAGTCCCGGGGGCTATGGCTACACCTTC.

The chain couples TRBV15 to TRBJ1-1; 9 bases map to TRBD1. Germline-derived CDR1 and CDR2 are LNHNV and YYDKDF (reference sequence). The CDR3 has 16 residues. J was trimmed by 0 bases and V by 1 base; bases with no gene match: 3. CDR3 DNA sequence: TGTGCCACCAGCAGAGGGGACAGGGTCATGAACACTGAAGCTTTCTTT. Translating gives CATSRGDRVMNTEAFF.

The chain couples TRBV11-2 to TRBJ1-2; unclear D gene. Germline loops: CDR1 SGHAT, CDR2 FQNNGV. Trimming removed 10 bases at V and 0 bases at J, with 12 bases between. The length of the CDR3 is 13 residues. The chain's CDR3 is CATSGQPNYGYTF. For the CDR3, the DNA is TGTGCCACCTCGGGTCAGCCTAACTATGGCTACACCTTC.

The chain carries TRBV6-5 and TRBJ1-4; D is perhaps TRBD1 (6 bases). V was shortened by 2 bases and J by 6 bases, with 13 bases between the two germline ends. CDR1 and CDR2 (germline): MNHEY, SVGAGI. This CDR3 has 15 residues. As DNA, the CDR3 is TGTGCCAGCAGTTACATCTGGGACAATGATGAAAAACTGTTTTTT. It is translated as CASSYIWDNDEKLFF.

This clone was seen a single time. The CDR3 here is CASSQSVGGETQYF. CDR3 bases: TGCGCCAGCAGCCAAAGTGTGGGGGGAGAGACCCAGTACTTC. The J gene is TRBJ2-5, the V gene TRBV4-3, with D perhaps matching TRBD2 (6 bases). V was cut by 2 bases and J by 4 bases, with 11 bases left in between. This CDR3 region has 14 residues. Germline V gene sequence: CDR1 LGHNA, CDR2 YSLEER.

The chain joins TRBV6-5 to TRBJ1-2; 7 bases align to TRBD1. Germline V gives CDR1 MNHEY, CDR2 SVGAGI. This CDR3 is built from 15 residues. Trimming removed 2 bases from V and 4 bases from J; junction bases left unmatched: 7. This CDR3 is CASSYAGGGPYGYTF. CDR3 nucleotide sequence: TGTGCCAGCAGTTACGCGGGAGGGGGCCCCTATGGCTACACCTTC.

The gene calls are TRBV13 and TRBJ2-1; TRBD2 agrees at 12 bases. Germline CDR1 reads PRHDT; CDR2 reads FYEKMQ (reference sequence). The junction had 6 bases not matched to a gene; V was cut back by 0 bases and J by 9 bases. There are 16 residues in the CDR3. CDR3 loop: CASSLGLAGGHGEQFF. The CDR3, as DNA: TGTGCCAGCAGCTTAGGACTAGCGGGGGGACATGGTGAGCAGTTCTTC.

V and J are TRBV19 and TRBJ2-5; 9 bases fit TRBD2. V trimming: 9 bases; J trimming: 3 bases; junction bases outside the gene matches: 14. Germline V gene sequence: CDR1 LNHDA, CDR2 SQIVND (reference sequence). The CDR3 contains 16 residues. The CDR3 DNA follows: TGTGCCAGCCGAGACAAAGGCGGGAGGGCCGAAGAGACCCAGTACTTC. Amino acid sequence: CASRDKGGRAEETQYF.

DNA of the CDR3: TGTGCCAGCAGACGGACAGGGAGAACGGATCAGCCCCAGCATTTT. Protein: CASRRTGRTDQPQHF. J is TRBJ1-5 and V is TRBV7-8, with 8 bases lining up with TRBD1. V shed 6 bases, J shed 5 bases, and the junction held 9 bases outside the gene matches. This CDR3 region has 15 residues. The germline V gene has CDR1 SGHVS and CDR2 FQNEAQ.

The chain has TRBV5-3 and TRBJ1-3; 7 bases are shared with TRBD1. TRBV5-3 counts as an open reading frame of uncertain function. V gave up 4 bases and J gave up 5 bases; unmatched junction bases: 24. The length of the CDR3 is 20 residues. The CDR3 here is CARSRVGGGTDDTGRNTIYF. The CDR3 DNA is TGTGCCAGAAGCCGAGTGGGGGGCGGGACAGACGACACGGGTCGAAACACCATATATTTT.

The chain links TRBV10-3 to TRBJ1-6, with unresolved D. Deletions cut 7 bases from V and 10 bases from J, with 14 bases between. The CDR3 sequence is 13 residues long. Germline V gene lookup returns CDR1 ENHRY and CDR2 SYGVKD. The CDR3 reads CAITSGSGSPLHF. As DNA, the CDR3 is TGTGCCATCACCTCGGGGAGCGGATCACCCCTCCACTTT.

The V and J genes are TRBV9 and TRBJ2-1; D is undetermined. The V gene lost 3 bases and the J gene lost 3 bases, with 7 bases spanning the gap. Germline V lookup: CDR1 SGDLS, CDR2 YYNGEE. This CDR3 contains 13 residues. The CDR3 DNA reads TGTGCCAGCAGCGCATCAGACTACAATGAGCAGTTCTTC. Protein product: CASSASDYNEQFF.

V is TRBV4-1 and J is TRBJ1-1; possibly TRBD1 for D (6 bases). V was trimmed by 3 bases and J by 4 bases, leaving 15 bases between them. The length of the CDR3 is 15 residues. Germline V CDR1 and CDR2: MGHRA, YSYEKL. CDR3 DNA sequence: TGCGCCAGCAGCCAGGGCGGCGGGGGCATCACTGAAGCTTTCTTT. Residues: CASSQGGGGITEAFF.

The chain recombines TRBV5-8 with TRBJ2-1; 8 positions agree with TRBD1. CDR1 and CDR2 (germline): SGHTS, YDEGEE. CDR3 length equals 15 residues. Germline trimming cut 4 bases from V and 4 bases from J; bases unmatched to any gene: 7. In nucleotides, the CDR3 is TGTGCCAGCAGCGTGCAGGGGGCGTGGTACAATGAGCAGTTCTTC. Translated: CASSVQGAWYNEQFF. Combining the CDR3 with reference TRBV5-8 and TRBJ2-1 gives the whole variable domain EAGVTQSPTHLIKTRGQQATLRCSPISGHTSVYWYQQALGLGLQFLLWYDEGEERNRGNFPPRFSGRQFPNYSSELNVNALELEDSALYLCASSVQGAWYNEQFFGPGTRLTVL.

The rearrangement uses TRBV4-1 and TRBJ1-2; TRBD1 matches at 8 bases. J lost 8 bases, V lost 2 bases, and 10 bases had no gene match. The CDR3 covers 15 residues. CDR1 and CDR2 (germline): MGHRA, YSYEKL. DNA of the CDR3: TGCGCCAGCAGCCAAATGACCACAGGGGGTTGGGGCTACACCTTC. It encodes CASSQMTTGGWGYTF.

Comments on this clone: Relative to the germline gene, one junction end is altered; a read error may explain this. V gene TRBV30 combines with J gene TRBJ2-7; possibly TRBD1 for D (5 bases). CDR1 GTSNPN and CDR2 SVGIG come from the germline V gene (reference sequence). This CDR3 has 12 amino acids. CDR3: CASSGTGYEQYF. The DNA for the CDR3 is TGTGCCTCGAGTGGCACAGGCTACGAGCAGTACTTC.

The chain links TRBV7-2 to TRBJ2-5, with D maybe TRBD1 (6 bases). The germline V gene encodes CDR1 SGHTA and CDR2 FQGNSA. The CDR3 contains 14 residues. V was trimmed by 2 bases and J by 4 bases, leaving 11 bases between them. The CDR3: CASSLNRAGETQYF. DNA of the CDR3: TGTGCCAGCAGCTTAAACAGGGCAGGAGAGACCCAGTACTTC.

In its sample, this clone was seen once. The chain couples TRBV5-4 to TRBJ2-6; no definite D call. There are 12 residues in the CDR3. Germline V CDR1 and CDR2: SGHNT, YYREEE (reference sequence). Trimming took 9 bases from V and 1 from J, leaving 5 bases between them. The CDR3 bases are TGTGCCATATCTTCTGGGGCCAACGTCCTGACTTTC. Protein: CAISSGANVLTF. The full variable domain, its missing parts supplied by reference TRBV5-4 and TRBJ2-6, is ETGVTQSPTHLIKTRGQQVTLRCSSQSGHNTVSWYQQALGQGPQFIFQYYREEENGRGNFPPRFSGLQFPNYSSELNVNALELDDSALYLCAISSGANVLTFGAGSRLTVL.

This rearrangement joins TRBV4-3 to TRBJ2-1; the D gene is possibly TRBD2 (6 bases). The CDR3 totals 18 residues. The V end was cut by 0 bases, the J end by 4 bases, with 19 bases between. The germline gives CDR1 LGHNA, CDR2 YSLEER. Here the CDR3 DNA reads TGCGCCAGCAGCCAAGATGGGGTAGGCGGGGCCCTTTACAATGAGCAGTTCTTC. Amino acids: CASSQDGVGGALYNEQFF.

The chain combines TRBV7-9 with TRBJ2-3; D is possibly TRBD1 (5 bases). The V end was cut by 3 bases, the J end by 0 bases, with 10 bases between. The CDR3 contains 15 residues. Germline-derived CDR1 and CDR2 are SEHNR and FQNEAQ (reference sequence). This CDR3 reads CASSFRGGSTDTQYF. As DNA, the CDR3 is TGTGCCAGCAGCTTTAGGGGCGGAAGCACAGATACGCAGTATTTT.

The V and J genes are TRBV4-2 and TRBJ2-1; D is possibly TRBD2 (5 bases). Trimming removed 4 bases from V and 7 bases from J, with 17 bases in between. The CDR3 length is 15 residues. Per germline, CDR1 LGHNA and CDR2 YNFKEQ. The CDR3 region is CASSPGLASSNEQFF. In DNA form, the CDR3 reads TGTGCCAGCAGCCCAGGACTTGCTAGTTCGAATGAGCAGTTCTTC.

The chain couples TRBV5-1 to TRBJ2-3; tentative D call: TRBD1 (6 bases). Trimming removed 4 bases at V and 5 bases at J, with 17 bases between. Germline lookup yields CDR1 SGHRS and CDR2 YFSETQ. CDR3 length equals 15 residues. CDR3: CASSAQGAFIDTQYF. The CDR3 nucleotides are TGCGCCAGCAGCGCACAGGGAGCATTCATAGATACGCAGTATTTT.

J is TRBJ1-2 and V is TRBV2; no reliable D call. The CDR3 runs 14 residues. With 6 bases removed from V and 2 bases from J, the gap between germline ends came to 13 bases. In germline, CDR1 is SNHLY, CDR2 FYNNEI. Here the CDR3 reads CASRTFAQNYGYTF. In DNA, the CDR3 is TGTGCCAGCAGAACCTTTGCCCAGAACTATGGCTACACCTTC.

Only a few counts were recorded for this clone. The chain employs TRBV7-3 and TRBJ2-2; D possibly corresponds to TRBD1 (6 bases). The CDR3 is 16 amino acids. Deletions cut 2 bases from V and 0 bases from J, with 10 bases between. Germline lookup yields CDR1 SGHTA and CDR2 FQGTGA. CDR3 sequence: CASSLLGASNTGELFF. The CDR3 DNA reads as TGTGCCAGCAGCTTATTGGGGGCTTCGAACACCGGGGAGCTGTTTTTT. Full variable domain (rest looked up from reference TRBV7-3 and TRBJ2-2): GAGVSQTPSNKVTEKGKYVELRCDPISGHTALYWYRQSLGQGPEFLIYFQGTGAADDSGLPNDRFFAVRPEGSVSTLKIQRTERGDSAVYLCASSLLGASNTGELFFGEGSRLTVL.

The chain uses TRBV9 and TRBJ1-2, with 9 bases aligning to TRBD1. The CDR3 has 15 residues. Germline assignment: CDR1 SGDLS and CDR2 YYNGEE. V dropped 4 bases and J dropped 7; count of bases not matched to a gene: 11. The CDR3 bases are TGTGCCAGCAGCCCTCGGACAGGGGTAATGTTTGGCTACACCTTC. Protein sequence: CASSPRTGVMFGYTF.